This T cell receptor (beta chain) was found in a study of blood T cell repertoires in COVID-19. The protocol was immunoSEQ multiplex PCR, while the TCRdb copy is restricted to in-frame clones and leaves out a portion. The sample records about 80,000 clones, approximately 78% being singletons. This sequence was found in a woman between 65 and 79 years old with acute or convalescent COVID-19. Sample: peripheral blood.

The CDR3 loop reads CASRPGAIEQYF. The CDR3 region has the DNA TGTGCCAGCAGACCTGGGGCGATCGAGCAGTACTTC. The chain has TRBV2 and TRBJ2-7; possible D gene TRBD1, 5 bases. Germline CDR1 SNHLY, CDR2 FYNNEI. This CDR3 region has 12 residues. V lost 6 bases and J 6 bases, leaving 12 bases between the germline ends.